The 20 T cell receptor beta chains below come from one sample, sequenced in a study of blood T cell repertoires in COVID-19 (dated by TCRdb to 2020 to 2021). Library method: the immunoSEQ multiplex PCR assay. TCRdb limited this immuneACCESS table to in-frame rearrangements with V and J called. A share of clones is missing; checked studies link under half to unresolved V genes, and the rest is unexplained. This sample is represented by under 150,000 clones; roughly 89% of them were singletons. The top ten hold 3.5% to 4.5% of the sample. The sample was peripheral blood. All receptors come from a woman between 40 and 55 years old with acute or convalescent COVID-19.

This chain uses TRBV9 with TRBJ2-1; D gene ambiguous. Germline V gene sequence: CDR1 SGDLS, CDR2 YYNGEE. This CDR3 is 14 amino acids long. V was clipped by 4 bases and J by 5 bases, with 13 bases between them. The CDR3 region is CASSSRHRDNEQFF. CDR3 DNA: TGTGCCAGCAGCTCCCGCCATCGGGACAATGAGCAGTTCTTC.

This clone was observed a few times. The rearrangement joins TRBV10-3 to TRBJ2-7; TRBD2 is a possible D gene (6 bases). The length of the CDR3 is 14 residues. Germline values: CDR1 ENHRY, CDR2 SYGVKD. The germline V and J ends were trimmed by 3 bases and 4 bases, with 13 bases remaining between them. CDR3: CAISESGLGYEQYF. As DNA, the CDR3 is TGTGCCATCAGTGAATCGGGACTGGGGTACGAGCAGTACTTC.

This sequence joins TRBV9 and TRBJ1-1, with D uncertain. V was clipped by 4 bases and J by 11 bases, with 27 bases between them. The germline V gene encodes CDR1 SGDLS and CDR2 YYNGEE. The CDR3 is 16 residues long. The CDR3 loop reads CASSPRVRIEGAGAFF. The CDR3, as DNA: TGTGCCAGCAGCCCCCGCGTCCGGATAGAGGGTGCTGGTGCTTTCTTT.

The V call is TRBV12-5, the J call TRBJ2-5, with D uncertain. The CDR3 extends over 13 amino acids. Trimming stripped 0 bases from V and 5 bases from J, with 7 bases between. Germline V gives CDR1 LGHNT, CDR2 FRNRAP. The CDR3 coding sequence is TGTGCTAGTGGTTTGGTACGGTGGGAGACCCAGTACTTC. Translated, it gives CASGLVRWETQYF.

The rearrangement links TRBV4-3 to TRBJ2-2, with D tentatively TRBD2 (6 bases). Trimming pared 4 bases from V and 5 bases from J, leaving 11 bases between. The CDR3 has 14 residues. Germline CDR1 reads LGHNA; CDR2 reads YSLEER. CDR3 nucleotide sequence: TGCGCCAGCAGCCTGAGTGGGGGGACCGGGGAGCTGTTTTTT. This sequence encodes CASSLSGGTGELFF.

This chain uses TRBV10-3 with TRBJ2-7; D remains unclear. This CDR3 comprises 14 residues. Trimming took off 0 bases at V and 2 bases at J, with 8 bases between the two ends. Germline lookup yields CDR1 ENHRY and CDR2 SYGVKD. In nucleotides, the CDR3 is TGTGCCATCAGTGAGTCGGTGGGCACCTACGAGCAGTACTTC. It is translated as CAISESVGTYEQYF.

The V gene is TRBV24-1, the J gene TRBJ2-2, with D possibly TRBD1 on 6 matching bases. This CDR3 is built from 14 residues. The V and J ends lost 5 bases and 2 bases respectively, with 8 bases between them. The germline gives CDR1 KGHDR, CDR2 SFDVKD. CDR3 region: CATSVGANTGELFF. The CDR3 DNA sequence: TGTGCCACCAGTGTGGGGGCCAACACCGGGGAGCTGTTTTTT.

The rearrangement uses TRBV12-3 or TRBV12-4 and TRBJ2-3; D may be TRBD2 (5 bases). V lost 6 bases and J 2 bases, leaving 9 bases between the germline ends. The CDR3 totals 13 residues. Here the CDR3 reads CASRRAFTDTQYF. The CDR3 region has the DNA TGTGCCAGCAGGAGGGCCTTCACAGATACGCAGTATTTT.

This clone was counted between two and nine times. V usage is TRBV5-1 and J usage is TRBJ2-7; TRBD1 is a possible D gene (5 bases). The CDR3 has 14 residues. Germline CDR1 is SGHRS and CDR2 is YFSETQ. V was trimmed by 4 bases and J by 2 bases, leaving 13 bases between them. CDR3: CASSPRQNTYEQYF. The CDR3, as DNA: TGCGCCAGCAGCCCTCGACAGAATACCTACGAGCAGTACTTC.

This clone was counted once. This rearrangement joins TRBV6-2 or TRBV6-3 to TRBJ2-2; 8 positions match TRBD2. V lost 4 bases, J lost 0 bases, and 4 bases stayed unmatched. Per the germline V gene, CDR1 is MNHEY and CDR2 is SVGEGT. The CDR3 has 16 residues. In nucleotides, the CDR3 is TGTGCCAGCAGTTTGATTAGCGGGGCGAACACCGGGGAGCTGTTTTTT. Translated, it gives CASSLISGANTGELFF.

For the CDR3, the DNA is TGTGCCAGTAGTCCGCGGGACAGGATGGACTATGGCTACACCTTC. Translation: CASSPRDRMDYGYTF. The chain joins TRBV19 to TRBJ1-2; 8 nucleotides match TRBD1. J was trimmed by 3 bases and V by 5 bases; bases with no gene match: 8. From germline, CDR1 is LNHDA and CDR2 SQIVND (reference sequence). The CDR3 covers 15 residues.

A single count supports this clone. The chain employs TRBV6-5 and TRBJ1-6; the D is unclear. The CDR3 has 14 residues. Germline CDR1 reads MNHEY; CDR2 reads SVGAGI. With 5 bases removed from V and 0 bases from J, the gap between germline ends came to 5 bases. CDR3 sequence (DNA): TGTGCCAGCAGTAAGAGCTCCTATAATTCACCCCTCCACTTT. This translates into CASSKSSYNSPLHF.

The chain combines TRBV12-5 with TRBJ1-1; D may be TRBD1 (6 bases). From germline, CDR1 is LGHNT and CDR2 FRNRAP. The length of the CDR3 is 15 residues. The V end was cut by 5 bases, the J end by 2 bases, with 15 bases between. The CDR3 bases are TGTGCTAGTGGTACCCCCAGGGGTGGAAACACTGAAGCTTTCTTT. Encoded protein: CASGTPRGGNTEAFF.

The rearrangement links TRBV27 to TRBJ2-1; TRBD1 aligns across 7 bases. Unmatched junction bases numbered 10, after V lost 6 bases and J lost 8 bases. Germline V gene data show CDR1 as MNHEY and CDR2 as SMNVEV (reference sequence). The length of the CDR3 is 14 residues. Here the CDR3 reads CASSSDTGVDEQFF. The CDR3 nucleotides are TGTGCCAGCAGCTCAGATACAGGGGTCGATGAGCAGTTCTTC.

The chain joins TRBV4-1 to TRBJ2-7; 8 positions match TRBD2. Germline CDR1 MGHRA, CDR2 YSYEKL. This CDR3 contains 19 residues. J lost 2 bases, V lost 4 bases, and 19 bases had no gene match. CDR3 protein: CASSLSGAGGARLAYEQYF. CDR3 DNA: TGCGCCAGCAGCCTCTCCGGCGCGGGAGGCGCCAGACTCGCCTACGAGCAGTACTTC.

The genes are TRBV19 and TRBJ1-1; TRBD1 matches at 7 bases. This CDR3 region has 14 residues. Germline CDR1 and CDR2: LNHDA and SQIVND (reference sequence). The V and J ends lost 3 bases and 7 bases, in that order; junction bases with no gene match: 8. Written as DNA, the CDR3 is TGTGCCAGTAGTATCCGGCCAGGGGGGTTTGAAGCTTTCTTT. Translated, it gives CASSIRPGGFEAFF. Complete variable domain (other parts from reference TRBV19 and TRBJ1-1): DGGITQSPKYLFRKEGQNVTLSCEQNLNHDAMYWYRQDPGQGLRLIYYSQIVNDFQKGDIAEGYSVSREKKESFPLTVTSAQKNPTAFYLCASSIRPGGFEAFFGQGTRLTVV.

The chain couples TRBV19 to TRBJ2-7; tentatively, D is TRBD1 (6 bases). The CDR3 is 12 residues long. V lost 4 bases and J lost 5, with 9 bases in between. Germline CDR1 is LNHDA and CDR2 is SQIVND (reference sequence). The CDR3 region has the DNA TGTGCCAGTAGTAACAGGGCCGACGAGCAGTACTTC. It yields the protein CASSNRADEQYF.

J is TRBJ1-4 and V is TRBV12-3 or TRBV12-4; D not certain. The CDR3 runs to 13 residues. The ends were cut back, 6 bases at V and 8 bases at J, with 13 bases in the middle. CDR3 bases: TGTGCCAGCAGCCCGACTTCGGGGGAAAAACTGTTTTTT. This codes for CASSPTSGEKLFF.

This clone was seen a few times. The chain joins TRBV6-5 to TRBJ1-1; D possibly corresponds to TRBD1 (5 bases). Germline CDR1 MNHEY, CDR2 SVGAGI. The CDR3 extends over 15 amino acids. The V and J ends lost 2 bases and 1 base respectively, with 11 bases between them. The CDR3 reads CASSYGWGQNTEAFF. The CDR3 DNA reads TGTGCCAGCAGTTACGGGTGGGGCCAGAACACTGAAGCTTTCTTT.

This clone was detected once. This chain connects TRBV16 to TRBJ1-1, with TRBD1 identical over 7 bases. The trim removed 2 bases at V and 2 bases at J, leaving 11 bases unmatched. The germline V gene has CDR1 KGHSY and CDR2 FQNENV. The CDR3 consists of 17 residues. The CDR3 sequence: CASSQPGQKGPNTEAFF. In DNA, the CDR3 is TGTGCCAGCAGCCAACCGGGACAGAAAGGCCCTAACACTGAAGCTTTCTTT. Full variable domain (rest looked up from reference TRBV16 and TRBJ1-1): GEEVAQTPKHLVRGEGQKAKLYCAPIKGHSYVFWYQQVLKNEFKFLISFQNENVFDETGMPKERFSAKCLPNSPCSLEIQATKLEDSAVYFCASSQPGQKGPNTEAFFGQGTRLTVV.